The entry below gives a single T cell receptor beta chain sequence along with its context. This clone's antigen is unknown. No much larger clone exists at a distance of one base, and base qualities are not known. The data originate from a study of cytomegalovirus exposure and HLA in healthy donors (dated by TCRdb to the late 2010s). The study in broad terms: An earlier analysis of roughly 500 of the donors reported over 250 Gb of sequence data and 117 million unique TCR beta sequences obtained from about 200 million T cells. An early release covering some 640 HLA-typed donors comprised approximately 290 gigabases of sequencing data and tens of millions of unique TCR sequences. Among the approximately 420 genotyped donors, about 83% belonged to the genetic ancestry cluster associated with self-reported Caucasian donors. The aim of the study was to test whether cataloging public T cell receptors could identify signatures of past pathogen exposure. The T cell repertoires of 670 or so subjects were profiled by immunosequencing and related to cytomegalovirus serostatus. A separate validation cohort of roughly 110 different subjects was used in addition to the 666-subject first cohort. To predict cytomegalovirus infection status, the study brought together high-throughput TCR immunosequencing, statistical association of individual TCRs with disease status, and machine learning. A later analysis re-analyzed previously published TCR beta repertoires from roughly 600 donors and added high-resolution HLA genotyping to study TCR occurrence patterns. Rather than using new phenotypic data, the later analysis identified candidate immune exposures from TCR beta sequences and from how often those sequences occurred across donors. In an earlier analysis of more than 550 of the donors, high-throughput TCR beta sequencing was used to judge whether each TCR beta V gene segment behaved as functional or pseudogenic. Alongside the repertoire data, information on donor age, sex, ethnicity and CMV serostatus was compiled. A later genetic analysis took genome-wide SNP genotypes for about three fifths of the roughly 670 donors and used that subset as a discovery cohort. All discovery cohort repertoires had been generated using a single sequencing platform. HLA typing covered class I and class II loci at four-digit resolution. The number of typed donors differed by locus: roughly 629-640 for A, B, C, DRB1 and DQB1; roughly 510 for DQA1; some 610 for DPA1; and some 430 for DPB1. Because of strong linkage in the cohort, five DR-DQ haplotypes were treated as single units for association and clustering. Among 398 genotyped donors of the cohort, an average of roughly 240,000 unique TCR beta nucleotide sequences were sequenced per donor, 15% to 20% of them non-productive.

Broader findings and caveats from the paper: A later analysis found that TCR association rates varied across HLA loci, with DRB1 alleles showing the most associated TCRs and HLA-C alleles the fewest. The authors suggested that the approach could potentially be extended to other disease states and immunological phenotypes. For the cohort, immune exposure information was limited to CMV serostatus. Linkage disequilibrium might explain the correlated functional status among segregating V segments, but an unknown experimental factor could not be excluded. The sequencing pipeline was judged likely to have produced a cluster of highly shared sequence variants as a technical artifact. Because HLA typing was missing for some donors at each locus, association tests included only the typed subset. A later genetic analysis associated a missense DCLRE1C variant with V-gene and J-gene trimming of TCR beta chains, and an independent cohort replicated the association. A total of 150 to 200 TCR beta chains were listed by the study as associated with cytomegalovirus. In an earlier analysis of over 550 of the donors, most TCR beta V segments were observed in productive rearrangements about 90% or about 30% of the time, broadly matching IMGT annotations. Three of the identified cytomegalovirus-associated TCR beta chains were confirmed in vitro to be specific for cytomegalovirus antigens. A later analysis found that HLA-associated TCR beta chains were more clonally expanded and had lower generation probabilities than equally common non-associated chains. Cytomegalovirus status was reported to be diagnosed by the classifier with high specificity and sensitivity in both the original and validation cohorts. A further reported finding was that TCR beta sequences accurately predicted the HLA-A and HLA-B alleles for most subjects in the first cohort. According to a later genetic analysis, donors in an Asian-associated ancestry cluster had fewer N-insertions in productive TCRs than the approximately 700-donor mean. This cohort had only TCR beta chains sequenced, and the lack of alpha or paired-chain data limited which features could be detected. Most CMV-associated TCR beta chains appeared to be HLA-restricted in a later analysis, and the HLA associations seemed to be driven largely by CMV exposure. The presence/absence analyses assumed that sequencing depth was roughly uniform across donors, and that assumption may not be true. In a later analysis, 15,000 to 20,000 TCR beta sequences were associated with specific HLA alleles at a false discovery rate of 0.05. Across donors, most TCR sequences were observed very rarely, whereas some public TCRs were present in many individuals. Assigning TCR associations to individual alleles was difficult when HLA alleles, especially DR and DQ, strongly co-occurred. A later analysis reported that several top co-occurrence clusters appeared linked to parvovirus B19, influenza, CMV and Epstein-Barr virus. Because the 87-base-pair reads could not distinguish some IMGT-functional V segments, including TRBV6-2 and TRBV6-3, those segments were excluded. Over 15 rarely observed V segments, including chromosome 9 orphons, were excluded from the earlier analysis of about 600 of the donors because counts were too low.

Libraries were prepared through the immunoSEQ multiplex PCR assay. For the multiplex PCR, a mixture combining 60 forward primers for TCR Vbeta segments and 13 reverse primers for TCR Jbeta segments was used. Amplification of the CDR3 region of rearranged TCR beta genes was performed with a multiplex PCR assay on genomic DNA. On the Illumina HiSeq System, the amplified TCR beta libraries were sequenced as 87-base-pair reads. Under the source paper's analysis protocol: In a later analysis, roughly 80 million unique TCR beta chains were counted across the 500 to 850 repertoires, and roughly 11 million of these chains were shared by at least two donors. A nearest-neighbor algorithm error-corrected the raw reads and collapsed the reads into unique sequences, merging closely related sequences to remove PCR and sequencing errors. CDR3 sequences were aligned to IMGT reference sequences to assign V, D and J gene segments. For a sequence to be retained, at least a six-nucleotide match to both a V gene segment and a J gene segment was required. Rearrangements were called productive when the CDR3 lacked stop codons and stayed in frame with V and J; all others were non-productive. Following IMGT convention, CDR3 was defined as the stretch from the second conserved V-encoded cysteine up to the conserved J-encoded phenylalanine. In an earlier analysis of 587 of the donors, sequences lacking an unambiguous match to a single V gene segment were excluded. An earlier analysis of 587 of the donors classified V segments as functional when productive rearrangements were above 56.7% and as segregating when the standard deviation between donors was above 5%. To diagnose cytomegalovirus status from the catalog of TCR beta chain sequences, a statistical classification framework was built. V and J gene assignment, in a later analysis, came from comparing TCR nucleotide sequences with IMGT/GENE-DB human TR gene sequences. Using the TCRdist pipeline, a later analysis assigned CDR3 sequences along with most-parsimonious VDJ recombination scenarios. A later analysis defined each TCR beta chain by its CDR3 amino acid sequence plus V-gene family, and excluded reads lacking a unique V-gene family. In a later analysis, several hundred highly shared, low-generation-probability nucleotide sequences were removed to address suspected cross-contamination and a sequencing artifact. In a later analysis, a clonal expansion index for each public chain was calculated from normalized within-repertoire ranks of inferred template counts. In a later analysis, generation probabilities were computed with a VDJ recombination model fitted to out-of-frame rearrangements, and the resulting probabilities were checked against IGoR. A later analysis scored TCR-TCR, TCR-HLA and TCR-CMV co-occurrence with hypergeometric tests, applying a repertoire-size bias correction to TCR pairs. In a later analysis, false discovery rates were estimated by permuting HLA or CMV assignments 20 times. In a later analysis, co-occurring TCRs were grouped using DBSCAN, with TCRdist sequence similarity added in when clustering inside HLA-allele-positive subsets. Co-occurrence clustering excluded repertoires with fewer than 30,000 or more than 120,000 public chains, plus five with anomalous nucleotide sharing. Not all clones reach the TCRdb copy of this immuneACCESS table, which keeps in-frame sequences only. Checked studies attribute under half of the gap to unresolved V genes and leave the rest unexplained. From that table come the V and J calls and clone size; the DNA was used to work out D and trimming. Present in this sample are 100,000 to 150,000 clones, 55% to 75% of which were seen just once. About 3% of the sample lies in the top ten.

In total, roughly 710 healthy bone marrow donors made up the cohort. Cohort members were all nominally healthy when sampled, although unrecorded immune exposures were likely present. Of the 666 cohort members, just under 300 had a positive CMV serostatus and 350 to 450 had a negative one, while no CMV serostatus was recorded for the donor. Each donor provided a peripheral blood sample, and peripheral blood mononuclear cells were used for TCR beta sequencing. The Qiagen DNeasy Blood Extraction Kit was used to extract genomic DNA from the blood cell samples. For this chain, trimming is 3 bases at the V end and 3 bases at the J end, and the number of junction bases without a gene match is 11. According to the germline V gene, CDR1 reads SGHTS and CDR2 reads YDEGEE. CDR3 length: 16 amino acids, cysteine to phenylalanine. Only the CDR3 portion is preserved as DNA: 48 bases, with reading frame beginning at the first base.

Material for sequencing was PBMCs. This TCR derives from a human donor in good health. The chain employs TRBV5-8 and TRBJ2-5, and TRBD1 matches 7 of the central bases. The sequence in DNA is TGTGCCAGCAGCTCCGGGCATTTAGACAGGGAAGAGACCCAGTACTTC. It translates to CASSSGHLDREETQYF.